The 20 T cell receptor beta chains below were found in one sample sequenced in a study of CD8+ T cells in alopecia areata. Regarding treatment: oral pan-JAK inhibitor, 5-10 mg twice daily. Investigators isolated RNA and reverse transcribed it into cDNA to act as the sequencing template. Assay used: immunoSEQ multiplex PCR; TCRdb lists only in-frame clones, some missing. The sample carries approximately 130,000 clones, about 59% recorded once. The sample was CD4+ T cells sorted from blood, taken at week 4, from a patient treated with tofacitinib. These receptors all come from a human donor with alopecia areata.

This clone was picked up a small number of times. J is TRBJ2-5 and V is TRBV29-1; 7 bases line up with TRBD1. The V gene end was trimmed by 6 bases and the J gene end by 1 base; junction bases not matched to a gene: 8. The germline V gene has CDR1 SQVTM and CDR2 ANQGSEA. CDR3 size: 14 residues. As DNA, the CDR3 is TGCAGCGTGGAACTTGGACAGGCCCAAGAGACCCAGTACTTC. It specifies CSVELGQAQETQYF.

The chain employs TRBV4-1 and TRBJ1-4; 7 bases agree with TRBD1. With V trimmed by 2 bases and J by 2 bases, 5 bases remained unmatched. CDR1 and CDR2 (germline): MGHRA, YSYEKL. The CDR3 has 16 amino acids. This chain's CDR3 is CASSQTRQGTNEKLFF. CDR3 coding DNA: TGCGCCAGCAGCCAAACGAGACAGGGTACTAATGAAAAACTGTTTTTT.

This clone was seen only a few times. The gene calls are TRBV5-1 and TRBJ2-5; 10 bases align to TRBD2. The CDR3 contains 15 residues. The ends lost 4 bases at V and 5 bases at J; junction bases unmatched: 8. Germline V gene data show CDR1 as SGHRS and CDR2 as YFSETQ. CDR3 in amino acids: CASSVTGTSVETQYF. The CDR3 DNA is TGCGCCAGCAGCGTCACCGGGACTAGCGTGGAGACCCAGTACTTC.

The chain recombines TRBV29-1 with TRBJ2-3; 7 bases map to TRBD1. Germline trimming cut 8 bases from V and 0 bases from J; bases unmatched to any gene: 8. The CDR3 length is 14 residues. CDR1 is SQVTM and CDR2 is ANQGSEA in the germline V gene. The CDR3 bases are TGCAGCCAAACTAAGACAGGGAGCACAGATACGCAGTATTTT. Its protein is CSQTKTGSTDTQYF.

About this clone: Other nucleotide sequences in the sample specify the same CDR3. The chain links TRBV30 to TRBJ2-2; TRBD2 might be the D (6 bases). This CDR3 comprises 14 residues. Trimming took 5 bases from V and 2 from J, leaving 12 bases between them. Germline V lookup: CDR1 GTSNPN, CDR2 SVGIG (reference sequence). CDR3 amino acids: CAWAGTLNTGELFF. CDR3 in DNA: TGTGCCTGGGCGGGGACCTTAAACACCGGGGAGCTGTTTTTT.

This sequence joins TRBV5-1 and TRBJ2-3, with 8 positions matching TRBD2. V shed 0 bases and J 5 bases; nucleotides not matched to a gene: 2. This CDR3 is 14 amino acids long. In germline, CDR1 is SGHRS, CDR2 YFSETQ. The CDR3 DNA follows: TGCGCCAGCAGCTTGGAGCGGGGGAGAGATACGCAGTATTTT. The encoded protein is CASSLERGRDTQYF.

The chain links TRBV19 to TRBJ2-5; 7 nucleotides match TRBD1. The CDR3 runs 13 residues. Germline trimming cut 4 bases from V and 2 bases from J; bases unmatched to any gene: 1. The germline V gene encodes CDR1 LNHDA and CDR2 SQIVND (reference sequence). The CDR3 nucleotides read TGTGCCAGTAGTAGGGGACAGCAAGAGACCCAGTACTTC. It is translated as CASSRGQQETQYF.

The rearrangement links TRBV4-2 to TRBJ2-7, with D hard to call. V was shortened by 4 bases and J by 2 bases, with 15 bases between the two germline ends. The germline CDR1 and CDR2 sequences are LGHNA and YNFKEQ. The CDR3 loop spans 15 amino acids. The CDR3 is CASSPAQAPTYEQYF. In DNA, the CDR3 is TGTGCCAGCAGCCCCGCCCAGGCGCCAACCTACGAGCAGTACTTC.

The chain is built from TRBV2 and TRBJ1-5; TRBD1 might be the D (6 bases). The CDR3 has 14 amino acids. From germline, CDR1 is SNHLY and CDR2 FYNNEI. Trimming shortened V by 6 bases and J by 6 bases, and 15 bases separated the two germline ends. The CDR3 DNA reads as TGTGCCAGCAGGCACAGGGATGTGGCTCAGCCCCAGCATTTT. It specifies CASRHRDVAQPQHF. Filled out from reference TRBV2 and TRBJ1-5, the complete variable domain reads EPEVTQTPSHQVTQMGQEVILRCVPISNHLYFYWYRQILGQKVEFLVSFYNNEISEKSEIFDDQFSVERPDGSNFTLKIRSTKLEDSAMYFCASRHRDVAQPQHFGDGTRLSIL.

CDR3 bases: TGTGCCAGCAGCTTCATTGCAGGCGGCTATGGCTACACCTTC. Translation gives CASSFIAGGYGYTF. The gene calls are TRBV5-6 and TRBJ1-2; no definite D call. CDR3 length: 14 amino acids. Looked up from germline, CDR1 is SGHDT and CDR2 is YYEEEE. V dropped 2 bases and J dropped 4 bases, with 12 bases sitting between them.

The rearrangement uses TRBV25-1 and TRBJ1-2; D not certain. Looked up from germline, CDR1 is MGHDK and CDR2 is SYGVNS. V was clipped by 4 bases and J by 12 bases, with 15 bases between them. The CDR3 spans 12 residues. CDR3: CASSGDGIDDTF. The CDR3 DNA follows: TGTGCCAGCAGTGGGGATGGTATCGATGACACCTTC.

V is TRBV5-6 and J is TRBJ1-1, with D unresolved. V gave up 2 bases and J gave up 3 bases, with 14 bases separating them. Germline CDR1 reads SGHDT; CDR2 reads YYEEEE. This CDR3 region has 15 residues. The CDR3 here is CASSFGSTWDTEAFF. The CDR3, as DNA: TGTGCCAGCAGCTTCGGATCCACCTGGGACACTGAAGCTTTCTTT. Supplemented by reference TRBV5-6 and TRBJ1-1, the full variable domain reads DAGVTQSPTHLIKTRGQQVTLRCSPKSGHDTVSWYQQALGQGPQFIFQYYEEEERQRGNFPDRFSGHQFPNYSSELNVNALLLGDSALYLCASSFGSTWDTEAFFGQGTRLTVV.

The sample holds a few counts of this clone. V is TRBV4-2 and J is TRBJ2-7, with D maybe TRBD1 (5 bases). The germline gives CDR1 LGHNA, CDR2 YNFKEQ. CDR3 length: 14 amino acids. V was pared by 0 bases and J by 5 bases, with 11 bases between. Here the CDR3 reads CASSQDQGTHEQYF. The DNA of the CDR3 is TGTGCCAGCAGCCAAGATCAGGGTACCCACGAGCAGTACTTC.

As for this clone: Other DNA sequences within the sample encode an identical CDR3. This chain uses TRBV7-2 with TRBJ2-3, with a tentative D call TRBD1 (6 bases). The CDR3 runs to 15 residues. Per the germline V gene, CDR1 is SGHTA and CDR2 is FQGNSA. V was clipped by 1 base and J by 2 bases, with 10 bases between them. DNA of the CDR3: TGTGCCAGCAGCTTAGGGGGGACACCCACAGATACGCAGTATTTT. As protein: CASSLGGTPTDTQYF.

This clone has only a few counts. This chain connects TRBV28 to TRBJ2-7; the D gene is possibly TRBD2 (6 bases). V was clipped by 6 bases and J by 1 base, with 13 bases between them. The CDR3 has 14 amino acids. Germline assignment: CDR1 MDHEN and CDR2 SYDVKM. The CDR3: CASRERAPSYEQYF. The CDR3 DNA sequence: TGTGCCAGCAGGGAGCGGGCACCGTCCTACGAGCAGTACTTC.

V usage is TRBV28 and J usage is TRBJ2-3, with no clear D. The germline V gene encodes CDR1 MDHEN and CDR2 SYDVKM. This CDR3 is built from 15 residues. V lost 5 bases and J lost 4, with 16 bases in between. In nucleotides, the CDR3 is TGTGCCAGCAGTCGCGCCCCTAACTTGGCAGATACGCAGTATTTT. Translated: CASSRAPNLADTQYF.

The V gene is TRBV27, the J gene TRBJ1-2, with D unclear. Germline V gene data show CDR1 as MNHEY and CDR2 as SMNVEV (reference sequence). This CDR3 region has 14 residues. V was pared by 5 bases and J by 7 bases, with 17 bases between. This chain's CDR3 is CASSPRTLEGGYTF. CDR3 coding DNA: TGTGCCAGCAGTCCCCGGACTCTTGAGGGTGGCTACACCTTC.

This chain links TRBV6-6 with TRBJ1-1; TRBD1 aligns across 9 bases. CDR3 length: 15 amino acids. Trimming cost V 6 bases and J 4 bases; bases outside gene matches: 9. Germline CDR1 is MNHNY and CDR2 is SVGAGI (reference sequence). In DNA form, the CDR3 reads TGTGCCAGCAGACGACAGACAGGGGGGAGCACTGAAGCTTTCTTT. It translates to CASRRQTGGSTEAFF.

This clone has more than one count but fewer than ten. The rearrangement joins TRBV29-1 to TRBJ2-5; 7 bases map to TRBD1. The germline V gene encodes CDR1 SQVTM and CDR2 ANQGSEA. V was pared by 5 bases and J by 0 bases, with 6 bases of the junction left unmatched. The CDR3 runs to 14 residues. The CDR3 coding sequence is TGCAGCGTTCAACAGGGGTTGTACCAAGAGACCCAGTACTTC. This sequence encodes CSVQQGLYQETQYF.

CDR3 in DNA: TGTGCCAGCAGCGTAGCCCCCGGGGTGATGAACACTGAAGCTTTCTTT. Protein: CASSVAPGVMNTEAFF. This rearrangement joins TRBV9 to TRBJ1-1; no definite D call. Germline loops: CDR1 SGDLS, CDR2 YYNGEE. This CDR3 has 16 amino acids. Deletions cut 0 bases from V and 0 bases from J, with 12 bases between.